The following is a T cell receptor (beta chain) sequence with its context. The source of the sample is a study of CXCR3-negative and CXCR3-positive naive CD8 T cells. Study in general: Overall TRB read output was approximately 140 million, and each library contained about 1.5 +/- 0.3 million reads.

Carrying UMI labels, the TRB cDNA libraries were prepared through 5' RACE. TCRdb re-called the 5' RACE reads and catalogs CDR3 proteins one per entry, DNA excluded. The data include roughly 39,000 distinct CDR3 sequences; the top ten clones carry around a tenth. Germline values: CDR1 SGHTA, CDR2 FQGNSA. The CDR3 has 15 residues. The chain couples TRBV7-2 to TRBJ2-5; the D call of TRBD2 rests on TCRdb alone, since no DNA is present to check it. The receptor comes from a human donor in good health. Some clones in this sample may be carry-over from other donors' samples. Sequenced: memory CD8+ T cells from blood. The CDR3 loop reads CASSFTSGGGETQYF. The whole variable domain, filled in from reference TRBV7-2 and TRBJ2-5, reads GAGVSQSPSNKVTEKGKDVELRCDPISGHTALYWYRQSLGQGLEFLIYFQGNSAPDKSGLPSDRFSAERTGGSVSTLTIQRTQQEDSAVYLCASSFTSGGGETQYFGPGTRLLVL.